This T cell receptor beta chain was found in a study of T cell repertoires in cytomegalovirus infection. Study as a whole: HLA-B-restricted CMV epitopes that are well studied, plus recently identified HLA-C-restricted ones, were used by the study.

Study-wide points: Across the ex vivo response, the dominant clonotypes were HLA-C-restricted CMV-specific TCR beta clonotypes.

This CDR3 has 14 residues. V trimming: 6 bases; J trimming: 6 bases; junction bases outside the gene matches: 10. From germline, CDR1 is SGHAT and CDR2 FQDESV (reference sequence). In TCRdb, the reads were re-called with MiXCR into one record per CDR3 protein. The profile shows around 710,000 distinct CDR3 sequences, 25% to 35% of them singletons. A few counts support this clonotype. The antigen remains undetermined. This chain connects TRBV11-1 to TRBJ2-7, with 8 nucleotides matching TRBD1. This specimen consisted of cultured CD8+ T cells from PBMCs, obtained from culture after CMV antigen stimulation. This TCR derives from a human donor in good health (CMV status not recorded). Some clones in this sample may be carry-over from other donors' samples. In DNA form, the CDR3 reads TGTGCCAGCAGTCCAGGGGGCCGTCGGTCCGAGCAGTACGTC. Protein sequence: CASSPGGRRSEQYV.